This entry lists 19 T cell receptor beta chains sequenced from one sample in a study of Ad26.COV2.S vaccination and SARS-CoV-2 variants. Here immunoSEQ multiplex PCR was the method, and the copy in TCRdb shows in-frame clones only, minus some. The sample lists more than 400,000 clones, about 90% seen once, with more than 1.5% in the top ten. The sample's treatment: some 20 received Ad26.COV2.S at low or high dose, single or two shots; five or six received placebo; per-sample allocation not given. Following the first vaccine or placebo injection, samples were taken on day 63. This sample comprised peripheral blood, obtained in a trial of Ad26.COV2.S vaccine versus placebo. Every receptor here comes from a person aged 18-65 years who received the Ad26.COV2.S COVID-19 vaccine or a placebo.

The chain links TRBV7-2 to TRBJ2-7; maybe TRBD1 (6 bases). CDR3 length equals 13 residues. Germline V gene sequence: CDR1 SGHTA, CDR2 FQGNSA. V was shortened by 5 bases and J by 2 bases, with 10 bases between the two germline ends. The CDR3 protein is CASSRDIAYEQYF. The CDR3 nucleotides read TGTGCCAGCAGCCGGGACATAGCCTACGAGCAGTACTTC. Using reference TRBV7-2 and TRBJ2-7 for the parts outside the CDR3, the full variable domain is GAGVSQSPSNKVTEKGKDVELRCDPISGHTALYWYRQSLGQGLEFLIYFQGNSAPDKSGLPSDRFSAERTGGSVSTLTIQRTQQEDSAVYLCASSRDIAYEQYFGPGTRLTVT.

The chain combines TRBV6-2 or TRBV6-3 with TRBJ2-3, with D unresolved. The CDR3 totals 15 residues. Germline-derived CDR1 and CDR2 are MNHEY and SVGEGT. The germline V and J ends were trimmed by 0 bases and 4 bases, with 11 bases remaining between them. In DNA, the CDR3 is TGTGCCAGCAGTTACTCGATAACAGACCCAGATACGCAGTATTTT. Its translation: CASSYSITDPDTQYF.

This clone appeared a single time. The chain carries TRBV10-3 and TRBJ2-5, with D possibly being TRBD1 (5 bases). V lost 5 bases, J lost 5 bases, and 12 bases lay in between. Germline CDR1 is ENHRY and CDR2 is SYGVKD. This CDR3 region has 13 residues. CDR3 DNA: TGTGCCATCAGTCCGCAGGGTCGGGAGACCCAGTACTTC. Amino acid sequence: CAISPQGRETQYF.

The rearrangement joins TRBV6-5 to TRBJ2-7, with 7 bases aligning to TRBD2. CDR1 is MNHEY and CDR2 is SVGAGI in the germline V gene. The junction had 7 bases not matched to a gene; V was cut back by 8 bases and J by 3 bases. The CDR3 extends over 13 amino acids. CDR3 sequence reads: CASDGGGYYEQYF. As DNA, the CDR3 is TGTGCCAGCGATGGGGGGGGGTACTACGAGCAGTACTTC.

This chain joins TRBV11-3 and TRBJ2-1, with TRBD2 matching over 9 bases. This CDR3 is built from 17 residues. CDR1 SGHNT and CDR2 YENEEA come from the germline V gene. Losses at the gene ends were 0 bases for V and 4 bases for J; bases not matched to a gene: 7. DNA for the CDR3: TGTGCCAGCAGCTTAGACGGCGGTAGCGGGGGATACAATGAGCAGTTCTTC. This encodes CASSLDGGSGGYNEQFF.

This clone was recorded once. The chain has TRBV7-9 and TRBJ2-4; 8 positions match TRBD2. Trimming took 3 bases from V and 1 from J; bases not matched to a gene: 14. CDR1 is SEHNR and CDR2 is FQNEAQ in the germline V gene (reference sequence). This CDR3 is 19 amino acids long. The CDR3 region is CASSLGYPGASGAKNIQYF. In DNA form, the CDR3 reads TGTGCCAGCAGCTTGGGGTACCCCGGGGCTAGCGGGGCCAAAAACATTCAGTACTTC.

The chain carries TRBV7-9 and TRBJ1-2, with D tentatively TRBD1 (5 bases). V dropped 1 base and J dropped 4 bases, with 13 bases sitting between them. Germline loops: CDR1 SEHNR, CDR2 FQNEAQ (reference sequence). CDR3 length equals 15 residues. CDR3 in amino acids: CASSLGGLGIYGYTF. Here the CDR3 DNA reads TGTGCCAGCAGCTTAGGGGGCCTAGGGATCTATGGCTACACCTTC.

V usage is TRBV18 and J usage is TRBJ2-5; D is uncertain. Germline values: CDR1 KGHSH, CDR2 LQKENI. V lost 8 bases and J lost 3, with 7 bases in between. This CDR3 is built from 11 residues. This CDR3 reads CASSRKETQYF. The CDR3 nucleotides read TGTGCCAGCAGCCGAAAAGAGACCCAGTACTTC.

The CDR3 DNA reads TGTGCCAGCAGTGAGCCGGGGGATAGTAGCACTGAAGCTTTCTTT. Translated: CASSEPGDSSTEAFF. J is TRBJ1-1 and V is TRBV6-1, with D possibly matching TRBD1 (5 bases). This CDR3 contains 15 residues. V was shortened by 3 bases and J by 4 bases, with 15 bases between the two germline ends. The germline gives CDR1 MNHNS, CDR2 SASEGT.

The chain employs TRBV7-2 and TRBJ2-6; D ambiguous. Germline CDR1 is SGHTA and CDR2 is FQGNSA. This CDR3 has 15 amino acids. V shed 5 bases and J shed 0 bases, with 8 bases lying between them. CDR3 coding DNA: TGTGCCAGCAGCGACCAGCGCTCTGGGGCCAACGTCCTGACTTTC. It specifies CASSDQRSGANVLTF.

The chain has TRBV28 and TRBJ2-3; 10 nucleotides match TRBD2. Germline lookup yields CDR1 MDHEN and CDR2 SYDVKM. The CDR3 consists of 15 residues. After removal of 6 bases from V and 5 bases from J, the junction contained 8 bases not matched to a gene. The CDR3 loop is CASRSAGGRGDTQYF. CDR3 bases: TGTGCCAGCAGATCAGCGGGGGGGCGGGGAGATACGCAGTATTTT. Using reference TRBV28 and TRBJ2-3 for the parts outside the CDR3, the full variable domain is DVKVTQSSRYLVKRTGEKVFLECVQDMDHENMFWYRQDPGLGLRLIYFSYDVKMKEKGDIPEGYSVSREKKERFSLILESASTNQTSMYLCASRSAGGRGDTQYFGPGTRLTVL.

This chain connects TRBV5-4 to TRBJ2-1, with unresolved D. Germline assignment: CDR1 SGHNT and CDR2 YYREEE (reference sequence). The CDR3 extends over 14 amino acids. Trimming removed 3 bases at V and 0 bases at J, with 7 bases between. The CDR3 protein is CASSSRVSYNEQFF. The CDR3 DNA follows: TGTGCCAGCAGCTCCCGGGTCTCCTACAATGAGCAGTTCTTC.

This chain uses TRBV6-6 with TRBJ2-1; TRBD2 matches 8 bases. Germline V gives CDR1 MNHNY, CDR2 SVGAGI (reference sequence). This CDR3 is built from 15 residues. V lost 2 bases and J lost 7; bases outside the gene matches: 7. The CDR3 spells CASSYLSGGYNEQFF. The CDR3 DNA follows: TGTGCCAGCAGTTACCTGAGCGGGGGTTATAATGAGCAGTTCTTC.

The rearrangement uses TRBV18 and TRBJ2-3, with D possibly TRBD2 on 6 matching bases. V was shortened by 5 bases and J by 1 base, with 13 bases between the two germline ends. This CDR3 has 15 amino acids. In germline, CDR1 is KGHSH, CDR2 LQKENI. This CDR3 is CASSGGLKRTDTQYF. CDR3 nucleotide sequence: TGTGCCAGCTCAGGGGGACTGAAACGCACAGATACGCAGTATTTT.

The CDR3 nucleotides are TGTGCCAGCAGCCAAGATACGACGGGGGGGCTCGGAGAGACCCAGTACTTC. Protein product: CASSQDTTGGLGETQYF. The chain has TRBV4-2 and TRBJ2-5, with 8 nucleotides matching TRBD2. The ends lost 0 bases at V and 4 bases at J; junction bases unmatched: 10. The CDR3 extends over 17 amino acids. The germline V gene has CDR1 LGHNA and CDR2 YNFKEQ.

This clone was seen more than once but under ten times. The rearrangement uses TRBV27 and TRBJ1-5; D unresolved. With 4 bases removed from V and 5 bases from J, the gap between germline ends came to 18 bases. The CDR3 is 16 amino acids. The germline V gene encodes CDR1 MNHEY and CDR2 SMNVEV (reference sequence). The CDR3: CASSSSFSLLDQPQHF. CDR3 in DNA: TGTGCCAGCAGTTCCTCTTTCTCTCTTCTTGATCAGCCCCAGCATTTT.

This clone was seen a single time. This chain uses TRBV6-5 with TRBJ2-7; 9 bases are a match to TRBD1. V was pared by 6 bases and J by 3 bases, with 6 bases of the junction left unmatched. CDR1 and CDR2 (germline): MNHEY, SVGAGI. The CDR3 runs to 14 residues. The CDR3 DNA reads as TGTGCCAGCAGCTGGACAGGGGAAAACTACGAGCAGTACTTC. Translation: CASSWTGENYEQYF.

CDR3 sequence (DNA): TGTGCCAGCTCACCTTCACCCACAGGTCGTGAGCAGTACTTC. Translated, it gives CASSPSPTGREQYF. The chain couples TRBV18 to TRBJ2-7; D perhaps matches TRBD1 (5 bases). Trimming stripped 3 bases from V and 7 bases from J, with 16 bases between. Germline V gene data show CDR1 as KGHSH and CDR2 as LQKENI. This CDR3 spans 14 amino acids.

Only one count was recorded for this clone. The chain joins TRBV13 to TRBJ1-2; TRBD1 is a possible D gene (5 bases). The CDR3 is 13 amino acids. The V gene's germline CDR1 is PRHDT and CDR2 FYEKMQ (reference sequence). The V end was cut by 6 bases, the J end by 2 bases, with 10 bases between. CDR3 protein: CASRFGGNYGYTF. Here the CDR3 DNA reads TGTGCCAGCAGGTTCGGGGGGAACTATGGCTACACCTTC. Variable domain in full (rest from reference TRBV13 and TRBJ1-2): AAGVIQSPRHLIKEKRETATLKCYPIPRHDTVYWYQQGPGQDPQFLISFYEKMQSDKGSIPDRFSAQQFSDYHSELNMSSLELGDSALYFCASRFGGNYGYTFGSGTRLTVV.